Listed here are 4 T cell receptor beta chains from one sample, sequenced in a study of blood T cell repertoires in COVID-19. TCRdb's copy holds only in-frame clones and misses some; the assay was immunoSEQ multiplex PCR. The table has some 100,000 clones, almost 90% seen once. The material sequenced was peripheral blood. These receptors were taken from a human donor in a cohort sampled during active COVID-19.

Only one count was recorded for this clone. V usage is TRBV24-1 and J usage is TRBJ2-1; no reliable D call. V was cut by 3 bases and J by 10 bases, with 9 bases left in between. CDR3 size: 12 residues. Germline CDR1 KGHDR, CDR2 SFDVKD. CDR3 sequence reads: CATSDTLREQFF. DNA for the CDR3: TGTGCCACCAGTGATACTTTGAGGGAGCAGTTCTTC.

This clone has just one count. CDR3 protein: CASSPTQATIYGYTF. CDR3 in DNA: TGTGCCAGCAGTCCGACACAGGCGACGATTTATGGCTACACCTTC. The V call is TRBV27, the J call TRBJ1-2, with D maybe TRBD1 (5 bases). The CDR3 contains 15 residues. CDR1 and CDR2 (germline): MNHEY, SMNVEV (reference sequence). V shed 5 bases and J shed 5 bases, with 18 bases lying between them.

This clone was counted once. The chain employs TRBV6-6 and TRBJ2-1; 7 nucleotides match TRBD2. The CDR3 sequence is 15 residues long. Germline CDR1 reads MNHNY; CDR2 reads SVGAGI (reference sequence). V trimming: 2 bases; J trimming: 3 bases; junction bases outside the gene matches: 4. CDR3 amino acids: CASSYLAENYNEQFF. In nucleotides, the CDR3 is TGTGCCAGCAGTTACCTAGCGGAGAACTACAATGAGCAGTTCTTC.

V is TRBV27 and J is TRBJ1-5, with unresolved D. Per the germline V gene, CDR1 is MNHEY and CDR2 is SMNVEV (reference sequence). The CDR3 runs to 15 residues. Trimming removed 5 bases at V and 1 base at J, with 12 bases between. The DNA of the CDR3 is TGTGCCAGCAGTACCAAGCGGGCCAGCAATCAGCCCCAGCATTTT. Translation: CASSTKRASNQPQHF.